Here is one T cell receptor beta chain with its context. These data come from a study of resident and recirculating memory T cells in vitiligo. Using immunoSEQ multiplex PCR, the repertoire was profiled, and TCRdb retains in-frame clones only, with some absent. The data contain over a hundred clones, about nine tenths of them seen just once; the ten biggest clones take up roughly a sixth. The sequence was obtained from a male donor with vitiligo. The sequenced sample consisted of non-lesional skin. Subset in this sample: normal-appearing skin under Wood's lamp, at least 2 cm from depigmented macule.

CDR3 coding DNA: TGTGCCACCAGCAGAGATCGGGGGGGCACAGATACGCAGTATTTT. This gives the protein CATSRDRGGTDTQYF. The V call is TRBV15, the J call TRBJ2-3; 7 bases line up with TRBD2. V was pared by 0 bases and J by 1 base, with 1 base of the junction left unmatched. This CDR3 is 15 amino acids long. Germline-derived CDR1 and CDR2 are LNHNV and YYDKDF (reference sequence).